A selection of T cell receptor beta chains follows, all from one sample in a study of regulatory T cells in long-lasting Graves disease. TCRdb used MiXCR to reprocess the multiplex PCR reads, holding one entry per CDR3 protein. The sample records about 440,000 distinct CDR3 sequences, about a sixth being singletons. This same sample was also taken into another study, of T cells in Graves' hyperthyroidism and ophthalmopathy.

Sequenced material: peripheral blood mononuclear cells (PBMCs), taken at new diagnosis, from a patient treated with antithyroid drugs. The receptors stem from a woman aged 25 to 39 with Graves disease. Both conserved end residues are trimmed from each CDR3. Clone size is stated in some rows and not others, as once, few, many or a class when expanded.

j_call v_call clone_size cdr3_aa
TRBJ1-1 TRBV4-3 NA ASSHQASDPEAF
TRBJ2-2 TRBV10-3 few ASRLQGPNTGELF
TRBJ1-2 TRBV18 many ASSRREGQLYGYT
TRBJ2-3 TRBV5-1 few ASSLAGTGVDGDTQY
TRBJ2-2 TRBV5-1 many ASSRLVAGELF
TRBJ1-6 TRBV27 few ASSFGGGVPLH
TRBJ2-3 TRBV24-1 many ATSDPRAGSTDTQY
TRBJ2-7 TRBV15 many ATSKEMAYEQY
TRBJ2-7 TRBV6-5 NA ASSSPRDRPYEQY
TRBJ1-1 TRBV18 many ASSPGTGVGPDTEAF
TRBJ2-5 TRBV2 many ASSDRGASAQY
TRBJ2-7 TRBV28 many ASGVGGVYEQY
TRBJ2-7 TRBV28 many ASSTRDREEQY
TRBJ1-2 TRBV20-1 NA SALERGNNYGYT
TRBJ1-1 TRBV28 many ASSLYRGSTEAF
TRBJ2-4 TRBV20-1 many SADPGQGIMSNIQY
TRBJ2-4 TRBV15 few ATSRDIQRVLAKNIQY